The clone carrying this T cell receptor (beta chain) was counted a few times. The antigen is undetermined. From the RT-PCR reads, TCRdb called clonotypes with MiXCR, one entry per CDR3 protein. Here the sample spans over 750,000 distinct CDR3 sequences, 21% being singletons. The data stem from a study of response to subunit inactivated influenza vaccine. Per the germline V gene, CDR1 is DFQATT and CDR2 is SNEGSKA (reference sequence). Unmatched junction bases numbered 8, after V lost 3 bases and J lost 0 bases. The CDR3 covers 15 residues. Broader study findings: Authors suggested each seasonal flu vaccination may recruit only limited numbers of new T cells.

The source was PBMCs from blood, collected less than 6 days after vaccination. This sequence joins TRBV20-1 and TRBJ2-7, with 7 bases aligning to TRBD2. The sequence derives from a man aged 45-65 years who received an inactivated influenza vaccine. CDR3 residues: CSARVLAASSYEQYF. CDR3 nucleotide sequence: TGCAGTGCTAGGGTTCTAGCGGCAAGCTCCTACGAGCAGTACTTC.